These T cell receptor beta chains were read from a single sample in a study of cytomegalovirus exposure and HLA in healthy donors. Using immunoSEQ multiplex PCR, the repertoire was profiled, and TCRdb retains in-frame clones only, with some absent. Among 150,000 to 200,000 clones listed, around 80% were seen once. Material for sequencing was PBMCs. The receptors originated from a woman aged 35 to 49 in good health and CMV-seronegative. Each CDR3 is given with its conserved first and last residue. D genes are given only for firm matches. Clone size is given for some rows only: seen once, a few or many times, or a class if the clone is expanded.

>NA|NA|TRBV9|TRBJ2-5
CASSVAAGKQETQYF
TGTGCCAGCAGCGTAGCTGCGGGGAAACAAGAGACCCAGTACTTC
>NA|NA|TRBV5-4|TRBJ2-2
CASSGAQSNTGELFF
TGTGCCAGCAGCGGGGCCCAATCGAACACCGGGGAGCTGTTTTTT
>NA|NA|TRBV28|TRBJ1-5
CASSSHTLGNQPQHF
TGTGCCAGCAGTTCTCACACCCTGGGCAATCAGCCCCAGCATTTT
>NA|NA|TRBV28|TRBJ2-7
CASSAIPSYEQYF
TGTGCCAGCAGTGCGATTCCCTCCTACGAGCAGTACTTC
>NA|TRBD2|TRBV6-6|TRBJ2-1
CASSSKTSGSRDEQFF
TGTGCCAGCAGCTCGAAAACTAGCGGGAGTAGAGATGAGCAGTTCTTC
>NA|NA|TRBV5-1|TRBJ2-2
CASRGGSNTGELFF
TGCGCCAGCAGAGGGGGTTCGAACACCGGGGAGCTGTTTTTT
>NA|NA|TRBV28|TRBJ2-3
CASSGARTVDLDTQYF
TGTGCCAGCAGTGGGGCCCGGACAGTAGATTTAGATACGCAGTATTTT
>NA|TRBD2|TRBV14|TRBJ2-7
CASSNGLAGVPYEQYF
TGTGCCAGCAGCAACGGACTAGCGGGGGTTCCCTACGAGCAGTACTTC
>NA|TRBD2|TRBV5-6|TRBJ2-2
CASSFRGLAATNAGELFF
TGTGCCAGCAGCTTCCGAGGACTAGCGGCCACGAACGCCGGGGAGCTGTTTTTT
>NA|NA|TRBV18|TRBJ2-7
CASSPTGSSYEQYF
TGTGCCAGCTCACCAACCGGGAGCTCCTACGAGCAGTACTTC
>NA|NA|TRBV7-8|TRBJ2-3
CASRGAGTDTQYF
TGTGCCAGCCGGGGGGCCGGCACAGATACGCAGTATTTT
>NA|TRBD1|TRBV6-5|TRBJ2-3
CASTRSQGRVDTQYF
TGTGCCAGCACCCGCTCACAGGGGCGCGTCGATACGCAGTATTTT
>NA|TRBD2|TRBV2|TRBJ2-5
CVSGPLAGGQETQYF
TGTGTCAGCGGACCACTAGCGGGAGGCCAAGAGACCCAGTACTTC
>NA|NA|TRBV11-2|TRBJ2-1
CASSPLSTRDNEQFF
TGTGCCAGCAGCCCTCTGTCGACCCGGGACAATGAGCAGTTCTTC
>NA|TRBD1|TRBV10-3|TRBJ2-7
CATHRGPSYEQYF
TGTGCCACACACAGGGGGCCCTCCTACGAGCAGTACTTC
>NA|TRBD2|TRBV7-2|TRBJ2-3
CASSLGGLASYTQYF
TGTGCCAGCAGCTTAGGGGGACTAGCCAGCTATACGCAGTATTTT
>NA|NA|TRBV27|TRBJ1-1
CASSFGLKGAEAFF
TGTGCCAGCAGTTTCGGACTCAAGGGGGCTGAAGCTTTCTTT
>few|NA|TRBV2|TRBJ1-5
CASNPGGSNQPQHF
TGTGCCAGCAACCCAGGTGGGAGCAATCAGCCCCAGCATTTT
>NA|NA|TRBV5-4|TRBJ1-1
CASSHGDRGGFTEAFF
TGTGCCAGCAGCCACGGTGACCGGGGTGGGTTTACTGAAGCTTTCTTT
>NA|NA|TRBV18|TRBJ1-5
CASSPPLGQPQHF
TGTGCCAGCTCACCACCTTTAGGACAACCCCAGCATTTT
>NA|NA|TRBV30|TRBJ2-1
CAWSGMRGEQFF
TGTGCCTGGAGCGGAATGCGGGGAGAGCAGTTCTTC
>few|NA|TRBV4-3|TRBJ1-2
CASSQETGVYGYTF
TGCGCCAGCAGCCAAGAGACGGGGGTCTATGGCTACACCTTC
>NA|TRBD1|TRBV18|TRBJ1-2
CASSPLAEGARGYTF
TGTGCCAGCTCACCCCTAGCCGAGGGGGCTCGGGGCTACACCTTC
>NA|TRBD2|TRBV9|TRBJ2-1
CASSVYGLAAYNEQFF
TGTGCCAGCAGCGTATATGGACTAGCGGCCTACAATGAGCAGTTCTTC
>few|NA|TRBV7-6|TRBJ1-1
CASSLGQSYTEAFF
TGTGCCAGCAGCTTAGGACAGAGCTACACTGAAGCTTTCTTT
>few|NA|TRBV2|TRBJ2-1
CASREGSYNEQFF
TGTGCCAGCAGGGAGGGGTCCTACAATGAGCAGTTCTTC
>NA|NA|TRBV5-6|TRBJ1-2
CASSGRTALYGYTF
TGTGCCAGCAGCGGAAGGACAGCCCTCTATGGCTACACCTTC
>few|NA|TRBV6-1|TRBJ1-2
CASSGETGKGYGYTF
TGTGCCAGCAGTGGAGAAACGGGGAAAGGCTATGGCTACACCTTC
>NA|NA|TRBV4-2|TRBJ2-1
CASSQVGQLHDEQFF
TGTGCCAGCAGCCAAGTGGGGCAGTTACACGATGAGCAGTTCTTC
>NA|NA|TRBV9|TRBJ1-3
CASSVAWAGGYGNTIYF
TGTGCCAGCAGCGTAGCGTGGGCCGGCGGGTATGGAAACACCATATATTTT
>once|NA|TRBV7-9|TRBJ2-1
CASSREYNEQFF
TGTGCCAGCAGTCGGGAATACAATGAGCAGTTCTTC
>NA|NA|TRBV7-6|TRBJ2-3
CASSWSGSTDTQYF
TGTGCCAGCAGCTGGAGCGGTTCCACAGATACGCAGTATTTT
>NA|NA|TRBV27|TRBJ2-2
CASSRSPLRGELFF
TGTGCCAGCAGCCGAAGCCCCTTAAGAGGGGAGCTGTTTTTT
>NA|TRBD2|TRBV11-3|TRBJ2-5
CASSLTQGLARETQYF
TGTGCCAGCAGCCTAACCCAGGGACTAGCGAGGGAGACCCAGTACTTC
>NA|TRBD1|TRBV11-2|TRBJ1-5
CASSLGRTGGAIQPQHF
TGTGCCAGCAGCTTAGGTAGGACAGGGGGCGCGATTCAGCCCCAGCATTTT
>NA|NA|TRBV6-1|TRBJ1-1
CATRLVNTEAFF
TGTGCCACCCGTCTTGTGAACACTGAAGCTTTCTTT
>NA|TRBD1|TRBV11-2|TRBJ1-2
CASSLGQGVYGYTF
TGTGCCAGCAGCTTAGGACAGGGGGTTTATGGCTACACCTTC
>NA|NA|TRBV19|TRBJ1-5
CASSGETGRNQPQHF
TGTGCCAGTAGTGGAGAAACAGGGCGCAATCAGCCCCAGCATTTT
>NA|TRBD2|TRBV7-8|TRBJ2-7
CASSFTSGSSNEQYF
TGTGCCAGCAGCTTCACTAGCGGGAGTAGCAACGAGCAGTACTTC
>once|TRBD1|TRBV7-9|TRBJ1-1
CASSLSDRGNTEAFF
TGTGCCAGCAGCTTATCTGACAGGGGCAACACTGAAGCTTTCTTT
>NA|NA|TRBV19|TRBJ1-6
CASRSEWNSPLHF
TGTGCCAGTAGGAGCGAATGGAATTCACCCCTCCACTTT
>NA|NA|TRBV19|TRBJ2-7
CASSPRERAYEQYF
TGTGCCAGTAGTCCCAGGGAAAGGGCCTACGAGCAGTACTTC
>NA|TRBD1|TRBV7-2|TRBJ1-2
CASSYPGQGLYGYTF
TGTGCCAGCAGCTATCCGGGACAGGGGCTCTATGGCTACACCTTC
>NA|NA|TRBV19|TRBJ1-1
CASSTGINTEAFF
TGTGCCAGTAGTACAGGGATTAACACTGAAGCTTTCTTT
>few|NA|TRBV5-6|TRBJ1-5
CASSLGGGSYQPQHF
TGTGCCAGCAGCTTGGGCGGGGGATCGTATCAGCCCCAGCATTTT
>once|TRBD2|TRBV9|TRBJ2-7
CASSVRGGFYEQYF
TGTGCCAGCAGCGTAAGGGGAGGGTTCTACGAGCAGTACTTC
>once|NA|TRBV6-5|TRBJ2-5
CASRPTWAQETQYF
TGTGCCAGCAGGCCGACCTGGGCCCAAGAGACCCAGTACTTC
>NA|TRBD2|TRBV29-1|TRBJ2-1
CSVEGSGRARYNEQFF
TGCAGCGTTGAAGGATCAGGGAGGGCCCGCTACAATGAGCAGTTCTTC
>NA|TRBD1|TRBV7-9|TRBJ1-2
CASSSPGDRDGYTF
TGTGCCAGCAGCTCCCCCGGCGACAGGGATGGCTACACCTTC
>NA|TRBD1|TRBV6-4|TRBJ2-3
CASRLDRGSDTQYF
TGTGCCAGCAGGTTGGACAGGGGGTCAGATACGCAGTATTTT
>NA|TRBD2|TRBV6-1|TRBJ2-1
CASSEGLAGGSSYNEQFF
TGTGCCAGCAGTGAAGGGCTAGCGGGGGGGAGCTCCTACAATGAGCAGTTCTTC
>NA|NA|TRBV5-1|TRBJ2-5
CASSLVFGVLETQYF
TGCGCCAGCAGCTTGGTTTTTGGAGTTCTTGAGACCCAGTACTTC